These 15 T cell receptor delta chains were all obtained from the same sample, sequenced in a study of Vδ1+ human thymocytes. Study results and limitations: Highly polyclonal TRG and TRD repertoires with Gaussian CDR3 length distributions appeared in thymus.

RNA was extracted from the cells and then reverse transcribed. Multiplex PCR used pooled V-gene forward primers and a constant-region reverse primer to amplify CDR3s. TCRdb re-identified clones in the multiplex PCR reads via CATT. The data show 20,000 to 25,000 delta-chain clones, around 7.4% seen once. No cognate antigen is known for these TCRs. The source material was Vdelta1+ gamma-delta thymocytes from the thymus. Noted subset: FACS-sorted CD3+ TCRalphabeta- TCRVdelta1+ TCRVdelta2- thymocytes. Source of these receptors: a child under two years old who had congenital heart surgery.

V is TRDV1 and J is TRDJ1, with 7 bases fitting TRDD2. The CDR3 runs to 17 residues. The V and J ends lost 5 bases and 0 bases, in that order; junction bases with no gene match: 12. CDR1 and CDR2 (germline): TSWWSYY, QGS. CDR3 residues: CALGKLPREGYTDKLIF. In nucleotides, the CDR3 is TGTGCTCTTGGGAAGCTTCCTAGGGAGGGATACACCGATAAACTCATCTTT.

This clone was found a few times. At the DNA level, this CDR3 is encoded by other sequences in the same sample as well. The gene calls are TRDV1 and TRDJ1; 7 positions match TRDD3. Losses at the gene ends were 1 base for V and 1 base for J; bases not matched to a gene: 15. There are 19 residues in the CDR3. The germline V gene has CDR1 TSWWSYY and CDR2 QGS. CDR3 amino acids: CALGEQLLTEGYSTDKLIF. CDR3 nucleotides: TGTGCTCTTGGGGAACAACTCTTAACTGAGGGATACTCCACCGATAAACTCATCTTT.

This clone showed up just a few times. The chain links TRDV1 to TRDJ1, with TRDD3 as a possible D gene (6 bases). Between the trimmed V and J ends, which lost 3 bases and 5 bases, there was a span of 16 bases. This CDR3 is built from 15 residues. Germline CDR1 TSWWSYY, CDR2 QGS. The DNA of the CDR3 is TGTGCTCTTGGGGATCTGCGGGGGGACCAGGATAAACTCATCTTT. Its translation: CALGDLRGDQDKLIF.

The chain uses TRDV1 and TRDJ1, with 8 positions matching TRDD3. This CDR3 comprises 21 residues. The V gene end was trimmed by 1 base and the J gene end by 1 base; junction bases not matched to a gene: 20. The germline gives CDR1 TSWWSYY, CDR2 QGS. CDR3 protein: CALGERRPSSVLGGTTDKLIF. Written as DNA, the CDR3 is TGTGCTCTTGGGGAACGCCGGCCTTCCAGTGTACTGGGGGGGACCACCGATAAACTCATCTTT.

This clone has only a few counts. The rearrangement joins TRDV1 to TRDJ1; 8 positions agree with TRDD3. The CDR3 is made up of 22 amino acids. The germline V gene has CDR1 TSWWSYY and CDR2 QGS. Trimming removed 0 bases from V and 3 bases from J; junction bases left unmatched: 24. DNA of the CDR3: TGTGCTCTTGGGGAACTAGGGTCTTCCCGCAGGAGGGATACGCAGGTGTCCGATAAACTCATCTTT. Its protein is CALGELGSSRRRDTQVSDKLIF.

This clone was recorded a few times. The V and J genes are TRAV29/DV5 and TRDJ1; perhaps TRDD3 as D (5 bases). This CDR3 has 12 amino acids. V was shortened by 0 bases and J by 3 bases, with 6 bases between the two germline ends. Per germline, CDR1 NSMFDY and CDR2 ISSIKDK. DNA for the CDR3: TGTGCAGCAAGCGGGGGGCCCGATAAACTCATCTTT. Encoded protein: CAASGGPDKLIF.

V usage is TRDV1 and J usage is TRDJ1; no definite D call. Germline V CDR1 and CDR2: TSWWSYY, QGS. Trimming shortened V by 5 bases and J by 10 bases, and 32 bases separated the two germline ends. The CDR3 spans 18 residues. CDR3 protein: CALGKPPFHCAAPPGLIF. In DNA, the CDR3 is TGTGCTCTTGGGAAGCCCCCATTCCATTGCGCCGCCCCCCCGGGACTCATCTTT.

The V gene is TRDV1, the J gene TRDJ1, with TRDD3 matching 7 bases. Trimming took 9 bases from V and 1 from J; bases not matched to a gene: 17. In germline, CDR1 is TSWWSYY, CDR2 QGS. The CDR3 length is 17 residues. CDR3 sequence: CALGGGGHSPSTDKLIF. The CDR3 nucleotides read TGTGCTCTGGGAGGTGGGGGACATAGCCCCTCCACCGATAAACTCATCTTT.

A few counts support this clone. The gene calls are TRDV3 and TRDJ1, with a weak D call TRDD3 (5 bases). This CDR3 region has 11 residues. Germline loops: CDR1 TVYSNPD, CDR2 GDNSRS (reference sequence). V was clipped by 2 bases and J by 7 bases, with 11 bases between them. The CDR3, as DNA: TGTGCCTTTTACTGGTTGCTTAAACTCATCTTT. Amino acid sequence: CAFYWLLKLIF.

J is TRDJ1 and V is TRDV1; D tentatively fits TRDD2 or TRDD3 (7 bases each). The CDR3 is 21 residues long. Germline loops: CDR1 TSWWSYY, CDR2 QGS. With 3 bases removed from V and 1 base from J, the gap between germline ends came to 30 bases. The CDR3 sequence: CALGEGPHKWFLLGSTDKLIF. CDR3 DNA sequence: TGTGCTCTTGGGGAGGGCCCCCACAAGTGGTTCCTACTGGGGAGCACCGATAAACTCATCTTT.

In its sample, this clone was seen a few times. The chain employs TRDV1 and TRDJ1; D not certain. This CDR3 has 14 amino acids. The V end lost 4 bases, the J end lost 7 bases, and 16 bases lay between the germline ends. Germline CDR1 reads TSWWSYY; CDR2 reads QGS. The CDR3 loop is CALGGTVVRAKLIF. CDR3 in DNA: TGTGCTCTTGGGGGGACGGTGGTACGGGCTAAACTCATCTTT.

This sequence joins TRDV1 and TRDJ1; TRDD2 might be the D (8 bases). The J gene, left out of TCRdb, was set here by checking the DNA against germline. From germline, CDR1 is TSWWSYY and CDR2 QGS. V shed 2 bases and J shed 2 bases, with 30 bases lying between them. The CDR3 spans 21 residues. The CDR3: CALGELLPTDGGCLRTDKLIF. In nucleotides, the CDR3 is TGTGCTCTTGGGGAATTACTTCCTACTGACGGGGGATGTTTGCGGACCGATAAACTCATCTTT.

Only one count was recorded for this clone. V gene TRDV1 combines with J gene TRDJ1; 9 bases align to TRDD3. TCRdb offers no J gene call, so here the DNA was matched to germline to obtain one. J was trimmed by 2 bases and V by 1 base; bases with no gene match: 5. Germline V gene lookup returns CDR1 TSWWSYY and CDR2 QGS. The CDR3 contains 16 residues. CDR3 nucleotide sequence: TGTGCTCTTGGGGAACGCCTGGGGGATCTGACCGATAAACTCATCTTT. Translated: CALGERLGDLTDKLIF.

This clone showed up just once. The chain employs TRDV1 and TRDJ1; TRDD3 matches at 8 bases. TCRdb carries no J gene annotation; the J gene was assigned here by matching the DNA with germline. Germline trimming cut 6 bases from V and 5 bases from J; bases unmatched to any gene: 5. The V gene's germline CDR1 is TSWWSYY and CDR2 QGS. This CDR3 spans 13 amino acids. CDR3 residues: CALGWGMGDKLIF. The CDR3, as DNA: TGTGCTCTTGGATGGGGGATGGGTGATAAACTCATCTTT.

The chain uses TRDV1 and TRDJ1; D is unclear. The CDR3 loop spans 13 amino acids. Germline V gives CDR1 TSWWSYY, CDR2 QGS. Trimming cost V 4 bases and J 0 bases, with 6 bases left between them. The CDR3 DNA reads as TGTGCTCTTGGGGGCGCCTACACCGATAAACTCATCTTT. It yields the protein CALGGAYTDKLIF.